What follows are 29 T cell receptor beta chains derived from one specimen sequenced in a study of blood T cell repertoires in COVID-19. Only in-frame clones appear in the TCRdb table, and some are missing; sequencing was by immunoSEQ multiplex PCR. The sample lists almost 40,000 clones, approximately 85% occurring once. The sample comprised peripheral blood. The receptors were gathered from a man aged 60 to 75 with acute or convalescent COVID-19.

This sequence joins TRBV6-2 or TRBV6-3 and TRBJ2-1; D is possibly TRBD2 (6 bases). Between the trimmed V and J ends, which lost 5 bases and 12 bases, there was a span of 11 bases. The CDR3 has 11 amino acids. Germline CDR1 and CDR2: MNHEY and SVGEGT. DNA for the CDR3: TGTGCCAGCAGTACCCTCGGGGGGCAGTTCTTC. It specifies CASSTLGGQFF.

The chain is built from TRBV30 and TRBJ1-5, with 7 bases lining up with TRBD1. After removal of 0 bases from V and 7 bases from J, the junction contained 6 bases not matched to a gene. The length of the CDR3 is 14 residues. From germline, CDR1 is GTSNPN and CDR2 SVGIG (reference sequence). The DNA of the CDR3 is TGTGCCTGGAGTGTAACAGGGGATGGACAGCCCCAGCATTTT. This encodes CAWSVTGDGQPQHF.

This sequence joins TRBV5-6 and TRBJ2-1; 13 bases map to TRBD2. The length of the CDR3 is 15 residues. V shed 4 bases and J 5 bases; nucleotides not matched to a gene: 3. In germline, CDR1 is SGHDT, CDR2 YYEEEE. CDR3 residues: CASSPLAGGDNEQFF. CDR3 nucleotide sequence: TGTGCCAGCAGCCCACTAGCGGGAGGGGACAATGAGCAGTTCTTC.

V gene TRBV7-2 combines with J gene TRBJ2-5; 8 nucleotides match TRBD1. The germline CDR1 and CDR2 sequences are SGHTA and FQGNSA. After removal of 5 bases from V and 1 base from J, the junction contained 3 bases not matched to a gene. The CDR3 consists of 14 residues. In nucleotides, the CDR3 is TGTGCCAGCAGCGGACAGGGAACCCAAGAGACCCAGTACTTC. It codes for CASSGQGTQETQYF.

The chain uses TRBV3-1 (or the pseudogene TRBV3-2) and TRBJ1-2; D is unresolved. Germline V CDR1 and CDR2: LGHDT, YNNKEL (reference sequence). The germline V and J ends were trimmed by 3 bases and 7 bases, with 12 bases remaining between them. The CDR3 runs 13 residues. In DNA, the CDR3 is TGTGCCAGCAGCCAGGGCGAGAAGACTGGCTACACCTTC. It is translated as CASSQGEKTGYTF.

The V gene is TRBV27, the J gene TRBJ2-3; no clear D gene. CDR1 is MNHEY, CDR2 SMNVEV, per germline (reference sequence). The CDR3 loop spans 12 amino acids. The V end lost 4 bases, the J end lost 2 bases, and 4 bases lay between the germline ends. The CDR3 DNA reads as TGTGCCAGCAGTTCTTACACAGATACGCAGTATTTT. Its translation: CASSSYTDTQYF.

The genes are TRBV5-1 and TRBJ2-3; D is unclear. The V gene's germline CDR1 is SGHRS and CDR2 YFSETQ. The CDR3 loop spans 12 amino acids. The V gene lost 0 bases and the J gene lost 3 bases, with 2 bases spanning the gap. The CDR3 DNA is TGCGCCAGCAGCTTGGCTACAGATACGCAGTATTTT. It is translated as CASSLATDTQYF.

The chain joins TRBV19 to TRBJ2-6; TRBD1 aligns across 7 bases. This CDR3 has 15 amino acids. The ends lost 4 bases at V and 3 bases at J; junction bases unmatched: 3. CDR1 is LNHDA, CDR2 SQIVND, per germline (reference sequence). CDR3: CASSNRGFGANVLTF. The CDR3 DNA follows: TGTGCCAGTAGTAACAGGGGTTTTGGGGCCAACGTCCTGACTTTC.

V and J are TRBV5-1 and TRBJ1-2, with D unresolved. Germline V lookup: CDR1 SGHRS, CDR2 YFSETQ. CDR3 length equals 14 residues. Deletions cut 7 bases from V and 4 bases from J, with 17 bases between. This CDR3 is CASGPYSQPYGYTF. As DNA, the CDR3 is TGCGCCAGCGGGCCTTACTCCCAACCCTATGGCTACACCTTC.

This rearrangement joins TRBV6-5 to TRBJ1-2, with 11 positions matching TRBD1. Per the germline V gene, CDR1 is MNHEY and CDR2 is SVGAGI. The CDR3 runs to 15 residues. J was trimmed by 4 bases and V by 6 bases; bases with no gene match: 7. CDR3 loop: CASRIPGQGVYGYTF. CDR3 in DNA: TGTGCCAGCAGAATTCCGGGACAGGGGGTCTATGGCTACACCTTC.

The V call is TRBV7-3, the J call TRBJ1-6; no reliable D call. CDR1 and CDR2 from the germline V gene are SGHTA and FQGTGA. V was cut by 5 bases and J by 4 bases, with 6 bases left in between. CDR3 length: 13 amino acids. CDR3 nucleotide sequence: TGTGCCAGCAGCCCGTTATATAATTCACCCCTCCACTTT. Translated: CASSPLYNSPLHF.

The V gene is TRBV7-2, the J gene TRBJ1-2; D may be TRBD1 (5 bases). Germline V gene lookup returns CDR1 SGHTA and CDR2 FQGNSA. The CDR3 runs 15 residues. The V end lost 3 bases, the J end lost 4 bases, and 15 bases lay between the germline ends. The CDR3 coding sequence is TGTGCCAGCAGCTTGGGACTCCTGACCACCTATGGCTACACCTTC. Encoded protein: CASSLGLLTTYGYTF.

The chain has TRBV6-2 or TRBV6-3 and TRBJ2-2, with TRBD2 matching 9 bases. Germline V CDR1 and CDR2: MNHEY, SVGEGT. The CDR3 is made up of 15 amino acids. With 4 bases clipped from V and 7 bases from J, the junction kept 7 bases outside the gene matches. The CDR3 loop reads CASSLAGVGGGELFF. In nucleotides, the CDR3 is TGTGCCAGCAGTTTAGCGGGAGTAGGTGGCGGGGAGCTGTTTTTT.

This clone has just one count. CDR3 loop: CASSLVQGVMAEAFF. CDR3 coding DNA: TGTGCCAGCAGCTTAGTACAGGGGGTTATGGCTGAAGCTTTCTTT. The rearrangement links TRBV7-2 to TRBJ1-1; 8 positions match TRBD1. The CDR3 has 15 amino acids. CDR1 and CDR2 from the germline V gene are SGHTA and FQGNSA. V dropped 1 base and J dropped 6; count of bases not matched to a gene: 7.

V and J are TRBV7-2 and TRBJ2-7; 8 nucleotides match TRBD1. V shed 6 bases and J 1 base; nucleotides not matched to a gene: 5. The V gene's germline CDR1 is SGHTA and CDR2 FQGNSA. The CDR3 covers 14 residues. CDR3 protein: CASRSQGASYEQYF. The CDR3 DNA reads TGTGCCAGCAGGTCCCAGGGGGCATCCTACGAGCAGTACTTC.

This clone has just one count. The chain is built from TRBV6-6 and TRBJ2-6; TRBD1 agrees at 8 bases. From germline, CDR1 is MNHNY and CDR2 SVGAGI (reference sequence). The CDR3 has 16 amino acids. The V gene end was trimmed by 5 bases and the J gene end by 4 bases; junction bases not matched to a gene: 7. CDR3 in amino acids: CASSITGGRGANVLTF. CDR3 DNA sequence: TGTGCCAGCAGTATTACAGGGGGTCGAGGGGCCAACGTCCTGACTTTC.

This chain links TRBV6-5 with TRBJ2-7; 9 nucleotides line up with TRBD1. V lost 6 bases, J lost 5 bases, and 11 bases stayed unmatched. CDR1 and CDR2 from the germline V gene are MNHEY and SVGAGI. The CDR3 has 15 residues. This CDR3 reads CASRTATGGIDEQYF. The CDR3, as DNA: TGTGCCAGCAGAACAGCGACAGGGGGGATAGACGAGCAGTACTTC.

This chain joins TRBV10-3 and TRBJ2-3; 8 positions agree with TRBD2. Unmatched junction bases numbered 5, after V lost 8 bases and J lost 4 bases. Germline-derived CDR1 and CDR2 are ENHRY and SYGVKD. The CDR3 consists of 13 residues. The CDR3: CAIGAGRADTQYF. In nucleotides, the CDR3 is TGTGCCATCGGGGCCGGGAGGGCAGATACGCAGTATTTT.

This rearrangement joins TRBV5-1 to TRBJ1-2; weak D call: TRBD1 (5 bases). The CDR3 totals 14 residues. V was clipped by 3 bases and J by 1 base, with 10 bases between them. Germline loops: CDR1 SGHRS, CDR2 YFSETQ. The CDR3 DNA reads TGCGCCAGCAGCTCCGCCGGGGGTAACTATGGCTACACCTTC. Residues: CASSSAGGNYGYTF.

This chain's CDR3 is CASSLDPGGLGYGYTF. CDR3 in DNA: TGTGCCAGCAGCTTGGATCCGGGTGGGTTGGGCTATGGCTACACCTTC. The chain employs TRBV5-5 and TRBJ1-2; D is unresolved. The CDR3 covers 16 residues. CDR1 is SGHKS and CDR2 is YYEKEE in the germline V gene (reference sequence). V was pared by 0 bases and J by 4 bases, with 16 bases between.

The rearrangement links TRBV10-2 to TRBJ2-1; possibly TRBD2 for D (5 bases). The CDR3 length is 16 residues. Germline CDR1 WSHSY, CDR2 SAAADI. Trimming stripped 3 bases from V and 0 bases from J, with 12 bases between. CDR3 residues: CASSDGGRSSYNEQFF. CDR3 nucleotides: TGCGCCAGCAGTGATGGAGGCCGGAGCTCCTACAATGAGCAGTTCTTC.

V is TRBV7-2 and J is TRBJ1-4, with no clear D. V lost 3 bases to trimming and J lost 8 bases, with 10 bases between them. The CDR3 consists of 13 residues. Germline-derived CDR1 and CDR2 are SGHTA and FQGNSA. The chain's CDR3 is CASSLGAREKLFF. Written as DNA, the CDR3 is TGTGCCAGCAGCTTGGGTGCGCGGGAAAAACTGTTTTTT. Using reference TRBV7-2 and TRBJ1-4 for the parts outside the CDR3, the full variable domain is GAGVSQSPSNKVTEKGKDVELRCDPISGHTALYWYRQSLGQGLEFLIYFQGNSAPDKSGLPSDRFSAERTGGSVSTLTIQRTQQEDSAVYLCASSLGAREKLFFGSGTQLSVL.

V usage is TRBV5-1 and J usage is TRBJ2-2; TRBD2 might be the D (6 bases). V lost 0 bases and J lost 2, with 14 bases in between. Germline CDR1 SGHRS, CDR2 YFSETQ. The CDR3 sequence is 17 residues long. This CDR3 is CASSLDPKRANTGELFF. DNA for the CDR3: TGCGCCAGCAGCTTGGATCCTAAGCGGGCAAACACCGGGGAGCTGTTTTTT. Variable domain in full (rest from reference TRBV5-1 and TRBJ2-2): KAGVTQTPRYLIKTRGQQVTLSCSPISGHRSVSWYQQTPGQGLQFLFEYFSETQRNKGNFPGRFSGRQFSNSRSEMNVSTLELGDSALYLCASSLDPKRANTGELFFGEGSRLTVL.

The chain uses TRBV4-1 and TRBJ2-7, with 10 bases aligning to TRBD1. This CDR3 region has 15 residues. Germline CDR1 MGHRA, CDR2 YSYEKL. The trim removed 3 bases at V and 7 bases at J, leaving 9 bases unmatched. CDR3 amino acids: CASSHLGTGAPEQYF. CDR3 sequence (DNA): TGCGCCAGCAGCCATCTCGGGACAGGGGCGCCGGAGCAGTACTTC.

The CDR3 sequence is CASSYIGRGTEAFF. In nucleotides, the CDR3 is TGTGCCAGCAGTTATATAGGGAGAGGGACTGAAGCTTTCTTT. The chain is built from TRBV27 and TRBJ1-1; no firm D call. Trimming removed 4 bases from V and 5 bases from J, with 14 bases in between. Germline V gives CDR1 MNHEY, CDR2 SMNVEV (reference sequence). The CDR3 totals 14 residues.

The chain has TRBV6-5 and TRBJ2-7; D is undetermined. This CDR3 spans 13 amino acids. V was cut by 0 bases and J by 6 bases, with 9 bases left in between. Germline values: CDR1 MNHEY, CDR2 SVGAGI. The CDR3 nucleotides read TGTGCCAGCAGTTACTCGTTGGGCTCCGAGCAGTACTTC. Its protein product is CASSYSLGSEQYF.

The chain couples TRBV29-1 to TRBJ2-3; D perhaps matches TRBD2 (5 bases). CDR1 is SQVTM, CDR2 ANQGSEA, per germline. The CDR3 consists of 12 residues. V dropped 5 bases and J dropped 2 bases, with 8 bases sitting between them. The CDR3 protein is CSVWETTDTQYF. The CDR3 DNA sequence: TGCAGCGTTTGGGAGACCACAGATACGCAGTATTTT.

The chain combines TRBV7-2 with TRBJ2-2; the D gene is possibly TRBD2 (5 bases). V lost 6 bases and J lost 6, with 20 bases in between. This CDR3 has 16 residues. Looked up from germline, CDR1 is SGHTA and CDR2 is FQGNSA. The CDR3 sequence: CASRSPLAGESGELFF. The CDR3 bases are TGTGCCAGCAGATCCCCCCTCGCGGGCGAGTCCGGGGAGCTGTTTTTT.

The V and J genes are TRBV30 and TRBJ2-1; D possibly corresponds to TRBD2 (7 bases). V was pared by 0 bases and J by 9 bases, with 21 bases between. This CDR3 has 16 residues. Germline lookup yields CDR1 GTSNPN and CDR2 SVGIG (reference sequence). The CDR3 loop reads CAWSVPGGWGGVEQFF. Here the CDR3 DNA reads TGTGCCTGGAGTGTACCGGGGGGCTGGGGAGGGGTTGAGCAGTTCTTC.